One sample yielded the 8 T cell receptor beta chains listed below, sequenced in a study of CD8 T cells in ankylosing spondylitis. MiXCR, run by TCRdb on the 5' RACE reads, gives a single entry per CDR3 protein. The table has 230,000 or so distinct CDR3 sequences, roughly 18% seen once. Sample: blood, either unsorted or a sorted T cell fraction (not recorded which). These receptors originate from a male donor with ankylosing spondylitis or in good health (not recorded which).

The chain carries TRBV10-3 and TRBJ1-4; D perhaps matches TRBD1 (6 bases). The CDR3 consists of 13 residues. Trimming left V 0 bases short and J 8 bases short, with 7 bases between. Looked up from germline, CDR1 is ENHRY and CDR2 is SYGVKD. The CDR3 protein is CAISESGGEKLFF. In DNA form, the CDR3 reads TGTGCCATCAGTGAGTCGGGGGGCGAAAAACTGTTTTTT.

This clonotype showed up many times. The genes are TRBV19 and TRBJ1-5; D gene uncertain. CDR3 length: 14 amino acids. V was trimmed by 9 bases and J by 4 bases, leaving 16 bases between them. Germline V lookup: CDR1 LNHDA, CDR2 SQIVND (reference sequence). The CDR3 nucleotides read TGTGCCAGAACCAAAAGGAGGTTTAATCAGCCCCAGCATTTT. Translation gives CARTKRRFNQPQHF.

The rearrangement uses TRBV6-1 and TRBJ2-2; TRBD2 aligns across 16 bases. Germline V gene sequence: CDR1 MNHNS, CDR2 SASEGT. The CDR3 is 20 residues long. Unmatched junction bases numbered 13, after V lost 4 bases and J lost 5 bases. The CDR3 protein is CASSGPGTSGRALRTGELFF. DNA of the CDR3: TGTGCCAGCAGTGGTCCCGGGACTAGCGGGAGGGCCCTAAGGACCGGGGAGCTGTTTTTT.

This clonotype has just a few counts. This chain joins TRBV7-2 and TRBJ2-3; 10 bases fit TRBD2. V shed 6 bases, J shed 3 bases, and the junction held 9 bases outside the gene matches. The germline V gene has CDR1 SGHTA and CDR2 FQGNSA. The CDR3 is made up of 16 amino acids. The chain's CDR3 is CASRSPGTSETDTQYF. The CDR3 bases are TGTGCCAGCAGATCCCCCGGGACTAGCGAGACAGATACGCAGTATTTT. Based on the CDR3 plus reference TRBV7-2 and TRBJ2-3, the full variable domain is GAGVSQSPSNKVTEKGKDVELRCDPISGHTALYWYRQSLGQGLEFLIYFQGNSAPDKSGLPSDRFSAERTGGSVSTLTIQRTQQEDSAVYLCASRSPGTSETDTQYFGPGTRLTVL.

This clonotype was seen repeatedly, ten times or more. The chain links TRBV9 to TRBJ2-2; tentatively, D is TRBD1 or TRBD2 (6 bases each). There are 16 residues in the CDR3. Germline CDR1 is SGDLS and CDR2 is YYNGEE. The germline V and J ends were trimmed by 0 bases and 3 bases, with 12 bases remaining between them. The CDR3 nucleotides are TGTGCCAGCAGCGTAGAGGGGGGAGAGGACACCGGGGAGCTGTTTTTT. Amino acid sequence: CASSVEGGEDTGELFF.

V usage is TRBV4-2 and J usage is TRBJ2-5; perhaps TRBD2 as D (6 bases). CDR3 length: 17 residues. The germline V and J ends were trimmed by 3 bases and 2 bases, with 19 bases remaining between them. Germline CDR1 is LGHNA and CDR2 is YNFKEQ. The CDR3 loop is CASSHVPGSSPQETQYF. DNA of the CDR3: TGTGCCAGCAGCCACGTTCCCGGGAGCAGCCCACAAGAGACCCAGTACTTC.

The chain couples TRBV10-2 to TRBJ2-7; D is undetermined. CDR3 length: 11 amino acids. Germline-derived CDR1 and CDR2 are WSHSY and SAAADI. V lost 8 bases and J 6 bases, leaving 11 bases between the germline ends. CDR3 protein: CASLTGGEQYF. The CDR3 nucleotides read TGCGCCAGCTTAACGGGCGGCGAGCAGTACTTC.

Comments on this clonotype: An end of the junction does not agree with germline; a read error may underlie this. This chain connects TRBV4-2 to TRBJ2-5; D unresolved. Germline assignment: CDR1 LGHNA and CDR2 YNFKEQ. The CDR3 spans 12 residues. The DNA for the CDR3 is TGTGCCGGCAGCCAAGTACGGAAAACCCAGTACTTC. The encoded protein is CAGSQVRKTQYF.